This T cell receptor beta chain was profiled in a study of blood T cells in healthy people across ages. A second PCR of about 7 to 11 cycles used a sample-barcoded 5' primer and a J-beta primer mix. TCRdb processed the 5' RACE reads anew with MiXCR; each CDR3 protein has one entry. The sample lists 850,000 to 950,000 distinct CDR3 sequences, around 26% occurring once. This clonotype has at least ten counts. This receptor was obtained from a woman older than 75 in good health. The sequenced sample was blood.

Written as DNA, the CDR3 is TGTGCCAGCAGTTACTACGGCAGGTGGGCCATTGTTAATCAGCCCCAGCATTTT. It specifies CASSYYGRWAIVNQPQHF. The chain is built from TRBV6-2 or TRBV6-3 and TRBJ1-5; D is unclear. The germline V and J ends were trimmed by 1 base and 4 bases, with 20 bases remaining between them. The CDR3 covers 18 residues. In germline, CDR1 is MNHEY, CDR2 SVGEGT.